This T cell receptor (beta chain) was captured in a study of cytomegalovirus exposure and HLA in healthy donors. About the research overall: A prior study identified roughly 110 million unique TCR beta sequences from roughly 170 million T cells.

Study results and limitations: Most TCR sequences showed up rarely, but some public TCRs showed up in many donors.

Primers for the PCR totalled 60 Vbeta and 13 Jbeta. Measured with immunoSEQ multiplex PCR; TCRdb has only the in-frame clones, and not every one. This sample has some 150,000 clones; about four fifths occur once, and the top ten carry 5.5% to 8%. From germline, CDR1 is SEHNR and CDR2 FQNEAQ (reference sequence). The CDR3 has 15 amino acids. On this clone: Its antigen is not identified. The junction departs from the called germline gene at one end, perhaps through a read error.

This chain uses TRBV7-9 with TRBJ1-1, with 10 bases matching TRBD1. Sequencing was done on a sample of PBMCs. This TCR came from a woman aged 25 to 39 in good health and CMV-seropositive. The CDR3 sequence: CSSSSTGTGDTEAFF. The DNA for the CDR3 is TGTTCCAGCAGCTCAACCGGGACAGGGGACACTGAAGCTTTCTTT.